This T cell receptor (beta chain) was identified in a study of identical twins (dated by TCRdb to the mid-2010s). For context, the study as a whole: The study deep-sequenced TCR alpha and beta repertoires from monozygotic twins, unrelated adults of various ages and cord blood to test whether fetal clonotypes persist. Replicate twin experiments were performed at different times using different library preparation protocols to rule out contamination.

The CDR3 numbers 16 amino acids, ends counted. The read is trimmed to its CDR3 DNA, 48 bases read in frame from base 1. From V the trimming removes 0 bases and from J it removes 4 bases, while the gene matches leave 0 bases of the junction unaccounted for. Via the germline V gene (reference sequence), CDR1 is MNHEY and CDR2 SMNVEV. Library method: 5' RACE. Sequenced using an Illumina HiSeq 2000. A universal primer binding site was added through template switching, and the final cDNA carried a unique molecular identifier so that TCR cDNA molecules could be counted accurately. First-strand cDNA for TCR alpha and beta chains was synthesized from specific primers in the conserved constant-segment region. Each cDNA library was double barcoded, with a SMART-Mk sample barcode plus Illumina barcodes, to control for contamination. Two successive PCR steps introduced TruSeq adapter sequences along with Illumina sample barcodes. The Illumina HiSeq platform was used with custom primers to sequence TCR alpha and beta cDNA libraries. On the study's bioinformatics: Raw reads were processed with MiGEC to extract unique molecular identifiers, and MiXCR was used to determine CDR3 positions. For each individual, recombination models were inferred using an EM algorithm with the repgenHMM and IGoR tools. The tcR package in R was used for shared clonotype analysis, with sharing normalized by the product of cloneset sizes. Out-of-frame nonproductive sequences were analyzed to study raw recombination free of thymic and clonal selection effects. The public reads were run again by TCRdb, first through fastp at Q25 and then through MiXCR, and only productive beta chains were kept. One record per CDR3 amino acid sequence lists the most common genes and DNA. TCRdb's processing, not the study's, gives the V and J calls here. The sample yields around 240,000 distinct CDR3 sequences; about 10% were counted once. 9% to 10% of the sample is taken by the ten largest.

Points on this clonotype: Its antigen is unknown. The conserved phenylalanine or tryptophan normally closing the CDR3 is absent here, so this likely arose from a read error.

Study-level results and caveats: Compared with coincidental sharing between unrelated individuals, an excess of low generation-probability sequences was observed among out-of-frame TCR alpha sequences shared between twins. Because the same donors could not be followed over many years, the conclusions relied on cross-sectional statistical analysis. Invariant T cells such as MAIT and iNKT could partly confound zero-insertion analyses, although diverse VJ usage argued against such confounding for most clonotypes. Out-of-frame TCR alpha sharing in monozygotic twins was systematically underestimated by recombination models, whereas sharing between unrelated individuals was in agreement with the recombination models. Fewer insertions were carried by abundant cord blood beta clonotypes, a similar but weaker trend appeared in young adult naive repertoires, and no such trend appeared in memory repertoires. In beta out-of-frame sequences, excess twin sharing was weaker, because having fewer shared sequences lowered the signal-to-noise ratio.

Every donor in the study was a healthy Caucasian. Miltenyi CD45RO+ enrichment and human naive T-cell isolation kits were used to isolate memory (CD45RO+) and naive T cells from PBMC. The source of this sequence is a man aged 45-65 years in good health. Sequenced: memory T cells sorted from blood. The sample's cell subset or site, from its label and the paper: CD45RO+ enriched T cells. The chain was built from TRBV27 and TRBJ2-5; 15 nucleotides in the junction match TRBD2. This receptor has the CDR3 CASSLSGLAGGETQYL. The nucleotides are TGTGCCAGCAGTTTATCGGGACTAGCGGGGGGAGAGACCCAGTACCTC.